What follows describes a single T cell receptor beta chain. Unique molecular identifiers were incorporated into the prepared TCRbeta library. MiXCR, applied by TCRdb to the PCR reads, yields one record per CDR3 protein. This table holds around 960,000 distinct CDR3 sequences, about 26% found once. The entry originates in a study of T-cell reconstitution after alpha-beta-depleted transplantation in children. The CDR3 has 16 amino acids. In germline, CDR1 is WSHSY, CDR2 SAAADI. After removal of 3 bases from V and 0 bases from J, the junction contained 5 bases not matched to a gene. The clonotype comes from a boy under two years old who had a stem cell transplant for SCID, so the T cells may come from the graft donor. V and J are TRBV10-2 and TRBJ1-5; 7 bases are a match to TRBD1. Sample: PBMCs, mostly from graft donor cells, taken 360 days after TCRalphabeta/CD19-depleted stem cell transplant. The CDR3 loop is CASSDGGTVSNQPQHF. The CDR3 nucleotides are TGCGCCAGCAGTGATGGCGGGACAGTTAGCAATCAGCCCCAGCATTTT.